The 29 T cell receptor beta chains below all came from one sample that was sequenced in a study of CD8+ T cells in alopecia areata (dated by TCRdb to 2016 to 2018). The receptor library was made with the immunoSEQ multiplex PCR assay. RNA was extracted from all samples and reverse transcribed into cDNA as template for TCR sequencing. In its TCRdb copy, this immuneACCESS table keeps in-frame sequences only and misses some clones. Where compared with another copy, unresolved V genes explain less than half of these, and the others have no known cause. This sample lists around 140,000 clones; about 88% were detected once. Under 15% of the sample goes to the ten largest clones. The time point tag for this specimen amounts to: roughly 27 days on oral tofacitinib. This sample's treatment or condition label indicates: oral pan-JAK inhibitor, 5-10 mg twice daily. The sample here was CD8+ T cells sorted from blood, taken at week 4, from a patient treated with tofacitinib. These receptors all come from a human donor with alopecia areata.

V usage is TRBV7-3 and J usage is TRBJ2-5; 8 bases are a match to TRBD1. Trimming cost V 3 bases and J 4 bases; bases outside gene matches: 4. The CDR3 consists of 14 residues. CDR1 is SGHTA and CDR2 is FQGTGA in the germline V gene. This CDR3 is CASSFGQGRETQYF. Written as DNA, the CDR3 is TGTGCCAGCAGCTTCGGACAGGGCCGAGAGACCCAGTACTTC. The whole variable domain, filled in from reference TRBV7-3 and TRBJ2-5, reads GAGVSQTPSNKVTEKGKYVELRCDPISGHTALYWYRQSLGQGPEFLIYFQGTGAADDSGLPNDRFFAVRPEGSVSTLKIQRTERGDSAVYLCASSFGQGRETQYFGPGTRLLVL.

This chain connects TRBV4-1 to TRBJ2-3; D is undetermined. CDR1 and CDR2 (germline): MGHRA, YSYEKL. The CDR3 spans 12 residues. Trimming took off 4 bases at V and 6 bases at J, with 8 bases between the two ends. CDR3 in amino acids: CASSPDLDTQYF. The CDR3 DNA follows: TGCGCCAGCAGCCCAGACCTGGATACGCAGTATTTT.

In regard to this clone: This CDR3 is also generated by other DNA sequences in the sample. The rearrangement joins TRBV5-4 to TRBJ2-7; D is ambiguous. The CDR3 contains 12 residues. The V end lost 5 bases, the J end lost 4 bases, and 10 bases lay between the germline ends. CDR1 and CDR2 from the germline V gene are SGHNT and YYREEE (reference sequence). CDR3 sequence: CASRGSSYEQYF. The CDR3, as DNA: TGTGCCAGCAGAGGGTCTAGTTACGAGCAGTACTTC. Combining the CDR3 with reference TRBV5-4 and TRBJ2-7 gives the whole variable domain ETGVTQSPTHLIKTRGQQVTLRCSSQSGHNTVSWYQQALGQGPQFIFQYYREEENGRGNFPPRFSGLQFPNYSSELNVNALELDDSALYLCASRGSSYEQYFGPGTRLTVT.

The rearrangement links TRBV4-1 to TRBJ1-1; D uncertain. Germline V lookup: CDR1 MGHRA, CDR2 YSYEKL. The CDR3 extends over 14 amino acids. Trimming left V 4 bases short and J 8 bases short, with 17 bases between. CDR3: CASSPHTLGQEAFF. DNA for the CDR3: TGCGCCAGCAGCCCGCACACCCTGGGTCAGGAAGCTTTCTTT.

The V call is TRBV4-1, the J call TRBJ2-1; D call uncertain. The CDR3 has 15 residues. The V and J ends lost 1 base and 0 bases respectively, with 7 bases between them. Germline V gene data show CDR1 as MGHRA and CDR2 as YSYEKL. CDR3 coding DNA: TGCGCCAGCAGCCAAGTTCCAAGCTCCTACAATGAGCAGTTCTTC. As protein: CASSQVPSSYNEQFF.

This sequence joins TRBV27 and TRBJ2-5; 13 positions agree with TRBD2. The CDR3 loop spans 16 amino acids. In germline, CDR1 is MNHEY, CDR2 SMNVEV (reference sequence). V shed 2 bases, J shed 4 bases, and the junction held 4 bases outside the gene matches. CDR3 amino acids: CASSLRTSGRRETQYF. For the CDR3, the DNA is TGTGCCAGCAGTTTACGGACTAGCGGGAGAAGAGAGACCCAGTACTTC.

The chain links TRBV6-5 to TRBJ2-3, with 8 bases lining up with TRBD2. The CDR3 contains 14 residues. In germline, CDR1 is MNHEY, CDR2 SVGAGI. V lost 7 bases and J lost 4; bases outside the gene matches: 7. The CDR3: CASTNSGGADTQYF. DNA of the CDR3: TGTGCCAGCACTAACAGCGGGGGCGCAGATACGCAGTATTTT.

The chain combines TRBV7-9 with TRBJ2-4; possible D gene TRBD1, 6 bases. This CDR3 has 13 residues. The germline V gene encodes CDR1 SEHNR and CDR2 FQNEAQ (reference sequence). V gave up 4 bases and J gave up 8 bases, with 12 bases separating them. In nucleotides, the CDR3 is TGTGCCAGCAGCTCAGGGGCCCGAGACATTCAGTACTTC. Its translation is CASSSGARDIQYF.

CDR3 amino acids: CASSQDPGTANTEAFF. CDR3 nucleotides: TGCGCCAGCAGCCAAGACCCCGGGACAGCGAACACTGAAGCTTTCTTT. The rearrangement links TRBV4-1 to TRBJ1-1, with TRBD1 matching over 7 bases. Germline CDR1 reads MGHRA; CDR2 reads YSYEKL. With 0 bases clipped from V and 1 base from J, the junction kept 5 bases outside the gene matches. The CDR3 sequence is 16 residues long.

This rearrangement joins TRBV15 to TRBJ2-1; 8 nucleotides match TRBD1. Germline CDR1 and CDR2: LNHNV and YYDKDF (reference sequence). CDR3 length equals 15 residues. The V gene end was trimmed by 2 bases and the J gene end by 6 bases; junction bases not matched to a gene: 6. CDR3 nucleotides: TGTGCCACCAGCAGACAGGGGGCCGCAGGCAATGAGCAGTTCTTC. Its protein is CATSRQGAAGNEQFF.

V and J are TRBV5-1 and TRBJ2-2; the D is unclear. The CDR3 consists of 16 residues. The germline V and J ends were trimmed by 1 base and 4 bases, with 14 bases remaining between them. Germline CDR1 and CDR2: SGHRS and YFSETQ. CDR3: CASSLRFQESTGELFF. Here the CDR3 DNA reads TGCGCCAGCAGCTTGCGATTTCAGGAGAGCACCGGGGAGCTGTTTTTT.

For the CDR3, the DNA is TGTGCCAGCAGCCTTGGGACAGGACCTAACTATGGCTACACCTTC. It is translated as CASSLGTGPNYGYTF. V usage is TRBV9 and J usage is TRBJ1-2; 8 nucleotides line up with TRBD1. The CDR3 contains 15 residues. The V and J ends lost 4 bases and 0 bases, in that order; junction bases with no gene match: 5. CDR1 is SGDLS, CDR2 YYNGEE, per germline.

The rearrangement uses TRBV10-3 and TRBJ2-1; D may be TRBD2 (6 bases). The CDR3 sequence is 14 residues long. Germline values: CDR1 ENHRY, CDR2 SYGVKD. V lost 7 bases to trimming and J lost 4 bases, with 14 bases between them. The CDR3 is CAINSGGVYNEQFF. Written as DNA, the CDR3 is TGTGCCATCAATTCGGGCGGGGTGTACAATGAGCAGTTCTTC.

The CDR3 region has the DNA TGTGCCAGCAGCTTAACGGGTCGGAACACCGGGGAGCTGTTTTTT. Amino acids: CASSLTGRNTGELFF. The chain links TRBV7-3 to TRBJ2-2; D not certain. The germline V gene encodes CDR1 SGHTA and CDR2 FQGTGA. V gave up 0 bases and J gave up 1 base, with 6 bases separating them. The CDR3 covers 15 residues.

V gene TRBV7-6 combines with J gene TRBJ1-1, with a weak D call TRBD1 (5 bases). The CDR3 is 13 residues long. V lost 0 bases and J lost 4, with 6 bases in between. Germline V gives CDR1 SGHVS, CDR2 FNYEAQ. The CDR3 DNA reads as TGTGCCAGCAGCTTAGCCAGGGTCACTGAAGCTTTCTTT. As protein: CASSLARVTEAFF.

This clone was seen a handful of times. The V and J genes are TRBV30 and TRBJ2-2, with D tentatively TRBD1 (5 bases). Trimming removed 8 bases from V and 7 bases from J, with 8 bases in between. Per germline, CDR1 GTSNPN and CDR2 SVGIG (reference sequence). The CDR3 runs 10 residues. The CDR3 DNA reads TGTGCCGTCCAGGGCGGGGAGCTGTTTTTT. This sequence encodes CAVQGGELFF.

The count of this clone is one. This rearrangement joins TRBV15 to TRBJ2-1; no clear D. The CDR3 spans 13 residues. From germline, CDR1 is LNHNV and CDR2 YYDKDF (reference sequence). V was pared by 3 bases and J by 5 bases, with 8 bases between. Written as DNA, the CDR3 is TGTGCCACCAGCAGTCTTTTAGACAATGAGCAGTTCTTC. Its protein product is CATSSLLDNEQFF.

The CDR3: CASSEAGVATEQFF. Here the CDR3 DNA reads TGTGCCAGCAGTGAAGCGGGGGTAGCAACCGAGCAGTTCTTC. V usage is TRBV2 and J usage is TRBJ2-1, with D tentatively TRBD1 or TRBD2 (5 bases each). The V gene lost 0 bases and the J gene lost 10 bases, with 13 bases spanning the gap. Germline V gene lookup returns CDR1 SNHLY and CDR2 FYNNEI. The CDR3 length is 14 residues.

This clone was seen only once. V is TRBV5-4 and J is TRBJ2-3; D remains ambiguous. Germline CDR1 and CDR2: SGHNT and YYREEE (reference sequence). Trimming took 4 bases from V and 4 from J, leaving 13 bases between them. This CDR3 spans 14 amino acids. The CDR3 DNA sequence: TGTGCCAGCAGCCCGGAGAACATGGCAGATACGCAGTATTTT. As protein: CASSPENMADTQYF.

The CDR3 reads CASLGRESNTGELFF. CDR3 coding DNA: TGTGCCAGCTTGGGCCGCGAGTCGAACACCGGGGAGCTGTTTTTT. V usage is TRBV2 and J usage is TRBJ2-2; D is uncertain. CDR3 length equals 15 residues. Between the trimmed V and J ends, which lost 8 bases and 0 bases, there was a span of 13 bases. Germline CDR1 and CDR2: SNHLY and FYNNEI.

The V call is TRBV30, the J call TRBJ2-7, with 12 positions matching TRBD2. The CDR3 has 14 residues. Germline values: CDR1 GTSNPN, CDR2 SVGIG (reference sequence). V lost 3 bases to trimming and J lost 2 bases; unmatched junction nucleotides: 2. CDR3 protein: CAWSLAGGPYEQYF. Here the CDR3 DNA reads TGTGCCTGGAGCCTAGCGGGGGGGCCCTACGAGCAGTACTTC.

The chain carries TRBV12-5 and TRBJ2-5; 9 nucleotides agree with TRBD2. Looked up from germline, CDR1 is LGHNT and CDR2 is FRNRAP. The CDR3 is 13 amino acids. Germline trimming cut 7 bases from V and 3 bases from J; bases unmatched to any gene: 3. The CDR3 region is CASEGLAKETQYF. For the CDR3, the DNA is TGTGCTAGTGAGGGACTAGCAAAAGAGACCCAGTACTTC.

The chain is built from TRBV6-5 and TRBJ1-2; D gene unclear. V was clipped by 0 bases and J by 5 bases, with 10 bases between them. This CDR3 comprises 14 residues. Germline V gene lookup returns CDR1 MNHEY and CDR2 SVGAGI. The CDR3 DNA is TGTGCCAGCAGTTACTCCAGCTTGGGGTATGGCTACACCTTC. This sequence encodes CASSYSSLGYGYTF.

Comment on this clone: The sample has other DNA sequences that encode this CDR3 too. The chain has TRBV7-9 and TRBJ2-3; no definite D call. V lost 1 base and J 0 bases, leaving 2 bases between the germline ends. CDR1 is SEHNR and CDR2 is FQNEAQ in the germline V gene (reference sequence). This CDR3 is 13 amino acids long. This CDR3 reads CASSLVSTDTQYF. The CDR3 DNA follows: TGTGCCAGCAGCTTAGTAAGCACAGATACGCAGTATTTT.

This chain links TRBV29-1 with TRBJ1-1; 10 bases are shared with TRBD1. The germline V gene has CDR1 SQVTM and CDR2 ANQGSEA. The CDR3 runs 14 residues. After removal of 6 bases from V and 3 bases from J, the junction contained 7 bases not matched to a gene. CDR3 in DNA: TGCAGCGTCTCCGGGACAGGGGAAGACACTGAAGCTTTCTTT. It yields the protein CSVSGTGEDTEAFF.

V gene TRBV7-9 combines with J gene TRBJ2-3; D is undetermined. The CDR3 is made up of 16 amino acids. V lost 5 bases and J 2 bases, leaving 17 bases between the germline ends. Germline V CDR1 and CDR2: SEHNR, FQNEAQ (reference sequence). The CDR3 here is CASSPRLPFDTDTQYF. The CDR3 bases are TGTGCCAGCAGCCCGAGGCTACCCTTTGACACAGATACGCAGTATTTT.

This sequence joins TRBV29-1 and TRBJ1-4; D ambiguous. Trimming pared 4 bases from V and 7 bases from J, leaving 10 bases between. Germline loops: CDR1 SQVTM, CDR2 ANQGSEA. The CDR3 spans 12 residues. In DNA form, the CDR3 reads TGCAGCGTTGGCCGGGTAACTGAAAAACTGTTTTTT. This codes for CSVGRVTEKLFF. The complete variable domain, with remaining parts taken from reference TRBV29-1 and TRBJ1-4, reads SAVISQKPSRDICQRGTSLTIQCQVDSQVTMMFWYRQQPGQSLTLIATANQGSEATYESGFVIDKFPISRPNLTFSTLTVSNMSPEDSSIYLCSVGRVTEKLFFGSGTQLSVL.

The chain employs TRBV10-2 and TRBJ2-1; no definite D call. This CDR3 has 12 residues. The ends were cut back, 4 bases at V and 4 bases at J, with 5 bases in the middle. CDR1 and CDR2 from the germline V gene are WSHSY and SAAADI. CDR3 nucleotides: TGCGCCAGCAGTGGGAAGTACAATGAGCAGTTCTTC. It yields the protein CASSGKYNEQFF.

The rearrangement uses TRBV30 and TRBJ2-3; TRBD1 is a possible D gene (5 bases). The CDR3 totals 13 residues. Germline assignment: CDR1 GTSNPN and CDR2 SVGIG (reference sequence). Trimming removed 3 bases from V and 2 bases from J, with 9 bases in between. CDR3 DNA sequence: TGTGCCTGGAGCTGGGGCTTCACAGATACGCAGTATTTT. Amino acids: CAWSWGFTDTQYF.